Listed below are T cell receptor beta chains from one sample, sequenced in a study of cytomegalovirus exposure and HLA in healthy donors. Sequencing was performed with immunoSEQ multiplex PCR; in TCRdb, only in-frame clones are kept and a portion is missing. The data contain about 120,000 clones, 65% to 85% of them singletons. The source material was PBMCs. The receptor set was obtained from a man younger than 35 in good health and CMV-seropositive. Each CDR3 is given with its conserved first and last residue. D genes are given only for firm matches. The size entry is marked missing in some rows and otherwise reads once, few, many or a size class.

TRBJ1-6,TRBV5-1,-,TRBD1,TGCGCCAGCAGCACAACAGGGGACACAAATTCACCCCTCCACTTT,CASSTTGDTNSPLHF
TRBJ2-7,TRBV6-1,few,-,TGTGCCAGCAGTCCCGGACAGTCCTACGAGCAGTACTTC,CASSPGQSYEQYF
TRBJ2-7,TRBV4-3,-,-,TGCGCCAGCAGCCAAGATCCGAGAGTTCGAGGGGGTTCCTCCTACGAGCAGTACTTC,CASSQDPRVRGGSSYEQYF
TRBJ2-3,TRBV4-1,-,-,TGCGCCAGCAGCCAGACGCGACAGGACGCGGGCACAGATACGCAGTATTTT,CASSQTRQDAGTDTQYF
TRBJ2-1,TRBV18,-,TRBD2,TGTGCCAGCTCACCAAGGTTTCTAGCGGAAAATGAGCAGTTCTTC,CASSPRFLAENEQFF
TRBJ2-7,TRBV9,-,TRBD2,TGTGCCAGCGGAGCTAGCGGGAGAGAGTACGAGCAGTACTTC,CASGASGREYEQYF
TRBJ2-4,TRBV5-1,few,TRBD1,TGCGCCAGCAGCTCTCTGGCCGGGACAGGGGGGGACATTCAGTACTTC,CASSSLAGTGGDIQYF
TRBJ1-2,TRBV10-3,once,TRBD1,TGTGCCATCAGTCGGGGACAGGGTAACTATGGCTACACCTTC,CAISRGQGNYGYTF
TRBJ1-3,TRBV7-8,-,TRBD1,TGTGCCAGCAGACTGGACAGGGGAAACACCATATATTTT,CASRLDRGNTIYF
TRBJ1-5,TRBV19,-,TRBD1,TGTGCCAGTAGTATAGCGGACAGGAGGGGTGTGAATCAGCCCCAGCATTTT,CASSIADRRGVNQPQHF
TRBJ1-3,TRBV25-1,-,-,TGTGCCAGCAGTTCCACCGGGGTGGGAAACACCATATATTTT,CASSSTGVGNTIYF
TRBJ2-5,TRBV7-9,-,-,TGTGCCAGCAGCTTAGCGGGGGGAGAGACCCAGTACTTC,CASSLAGGETQYF
TRBJ2-4,TRBV4-1,-,TRBD2,TGCGCCAGCAGCCAATTTACTAGCGGGAGTGACATTCAGTACTTC,CASSQFTSGSDIQYF
TRBJ1-2,TRBV6-5,-,TRBD1,TGTGCCAGCCGTACCGCCGACAGGGAATATGGCTACACCTTC,CASRTADREYGYTF
TRBJ1-1,TRBV6-5,-,-,TGTGCCAGCAGTTCAGAGAGGGAAGCTTTCTTT,CASSSEREAFF
TRBJ2-3,TRBV29-1,-,-,TGCAGCGTGGGGGGACAGATCACAGATACGCAGTATTTT,CSVGGQITDTQYF
TRBJ2-2,TRBV6-5,-,TRBD1,TGTGCCAGCAATATAAGGGGGCGGACCGGGGAGCTGTTTTTT,CASNIRGRTGELFF
TRBJ2-3,TRBV9,-,TRBD2,TGTGCCAGCAGCGTAGGGCCGGGACTAGCTACAGATACGCAGTATTTT,CASSVGPGLATDTQYF
TRBJ2-7,TRBV27,once,TRBD1,TGTGCCAGCAGTGAAACAGGGGGCGCCGAGCAGTACTTC,CASSETGGAEQYF
TRBJ1-1,TRBV27,-,-,TGTGCCAGCAGTACGAGAGTGAACCAGAACACTGAAGCTTTCTTT,CASSTRVNQNTEAFF
TRBJ1-6,TRBV6-7,-,-,TGTGCCAGCAGTTTAGTCGGGGGAAATTCACCCCTCCACTTT,CASSLVGGNSPLHF
TRBJ2-7,TRBV5-1,-,-,TGCGCCAGCAGCTTGGCGGGGGCGGGGGTCTCCTACGAGCAGTACTTC,CASSLAGAGVSYEQYF
TRBJ2-1,TRBV5-1,-,TRBD1,TGCGCCAGCAGGGTCTGGGACAGAAGCTCCTACAATGAGCAGTTCTTC,CASRVWDRSSYNEQFF
TRBJ1-6,TRBV27,-,TRBD1,TGTGCCAGCAGTCCAGGGACAGGCCGCTCCTATAATTCACCCCTCCACTTT,CASSPGTGRSYNSPLHF
TRBJ1-1,TRBV29-1,-,-,TGCAGCGTTGAAGCAGAGAACACTGAAGCTTTCTTT,CSVEAENTEAFF
TRBJ2-3,TRBV19,-,TRBD1,TGTGCCAGTAGTATAGATCCCCCAGGGGGTACCGGCACAGATACGCAGTATTTT,CASSIDPPGGTGTDTQYF
TRBJ2-1,TRBV4-2,-,TRBD1,TGTGCCAGCAGCCGAACAGGGGACGATGAGCAGTTCTTC,CASSRTGDDEQFF
TRBJ2-7,TRBV7-7,-,TRBD2,TGTGCTAGCAGCCAGGGACTAGTTCCTTCCTACGAGCAGTACTTC,CASSQGLVPSYEQYF
TRBJ2-3,TRBV7-2,-,TRBD2,TGTGCCAGCAGCTTACCTTCCCCCGGACTAGCCGCAGATACGCAGTATTTT,CASSLPSPGLAADTQYF
TRBJ1-6,TRBV27,-,-,TGTGCCAGCCTACGCGATTCACCCCTCCACTTT,CASLRDSPLHF
TRBJ2-2,TRBV7-9,-,-,TGTGCCAGCAGCTTAGATAGCACCGGGGAGCTGTTTTTT,CASSLDSTGELFF
TRBJ1-2,TRBV30,-,-,TGTGCCTGGAGTGTTTTGGGGCATTCCTACACCTTC,CAWSVLGHSYTF
TRBJ1-3,TRBV7-2,-,-,TGTGCCAGCAGCTTAGACGTCAGCTCTGGAAACACCATATATTTT,CASSLDVSSGNTIYF
TRBJ2-2,TRBV2,once,TRBD1,TGTGCCAGCAGCGAGGGACAGGGGTTCGGGGAGCTGTTTTTT,CASSEGQGFGELFF
TRBJ1-6,TRBV19,-,-,TGTGCCAGTAGTATGGCGAGGGCAGGGAGGAATTCACCCCTCCACTTT,CASSMARAGRNSPLHF
TRBJ1-6,TRBV4-3,-,-,TGCGCCAGCAGCCAAGATCTCGACAGTTATAATTCACCCCTCCACTTT,CASSQDLDSYNSPLHF
TRBJ2-7,TRBV21-1,-,-,TGTGCCAGCAGCAAAGCGATGGCACATACCTACGAGCAGTACTTC,CASSKAMAHTYEQYF
TRBJ2-3,TRBV19,-,-,TGTGCCAGTAGTATAGATCTAGGTGCGGCTACAGATACGCAGTATTTT,CASSIDLGAATDTQYF
TRBJ2-3,TRBV7-2,-,-,TGTGCCAGCAGAGGAGGGGCCACAGATACGCAGTATTTT,CASRGGATDTQYF
TRBJ2-2,TRBV4-1,-,-,TGCGCCAGCAGCCAAGGGCGGGCCAACACCCAGCACGGGGAGCTGTTTTTT,CASSQGRANTQHGELFF
TRBJ2-7,TRBV2,-,-,TGTGCCAGCAGTGTTAACGAGCAGTACTTC,CASSVNEQYF
TRBJ2-3,TRBV11-2,-,-,TGTGCCAGCAGCTTGAGGGGCACAGATACGCAGTATTTT,CASSLRGTDTQYF
TRBJ2-3,TRBV7-2,-,TRBD2,TGTGCCAGCATGAGACTAGCGGGGGTCCCTAATACGCAGTATTTT,CASMRLAGVPNTQYF
TRBJ1-5,TRBV10-3,-,-,TGTGCCATCAGTGAGACCCGCCAGGATCTGCCCCAGCATTTT,CAISETRQDLPQHF
TRBJ2-3,TRBV7-6,-,-,TGTGCCAGCAGCCCCTCGCTCAGGGGGGACACAGATACGCAGTATTTT,CASSPSLRGDTDTQYF